These T cell receptor beta chains were read from a single sample in a study of blood T cell repertoires in COVID-19. Sequencing used immunoSEQ multiplex PCR; TCRdb keeps in-frame clones, though not all of them. The table records some 170,000 clones, around 85% of them present only once. Material for sequencing was peripheral blood. Receptors originate from a man aged 60 to 75 with active or convalescent COVID-19. The CDR3 runs from the conserved cysteine through the conserved F or W. A D gene is named only where the DNA matches it firmly. Clone size, where shown, is once, few, many, or a class for clones that have expanded.

TRBV4-1	-	-	TRBJ1-4	CASSQDPPATNEKLFF	TGCGCCAGCAGCCAAGATCCCCCAGCAACTAATGAAAAACTGTTTTTT
TRBV19	-	-	TRBJ1-5	CASSIEAALSNQPQHF	TGTGCCAGTAGTATAGAGGCGGCACTTTCAAATCAGCCCCAGCATTTT
TRBV7-6	-	-	TRBJ1-1	CASSSTIVGEGTEAFF	TGTGCCAGCAGCTCAACAATCGTCGGGGAGGGAACTGAAGCTTTCTTT
TRBV4-2	-	TRBD2	TRBJ2-1	CASSQVTGTRYNEQFF	TGTGCCAGCAGCCAGGTTACCGGGACTAGGTACAATGAGCAGTTCTTC
TRBV30	-	-	TRBJ1-3	CAWSVQRGTGNTIYF	TGTGCCTGGAGTGTACAAAGGGGAACTGGAAACACCATATATTTT
TRBV21-1	-	-	TRBJ2-1	CASSKARLAGVGEQFF	TGTGCCAGCAGCAAAGCAAGACTAGCGGGGGTAGGTGAGCAGTTCTTC
TRBV2	-	-	TRBJ1-3	CASSEAGVEGTIYF	TGTGCCAGCAGTGAAGCCGGGGTCGAAGGGACCATATATTTT
TRBV7-7	-	-	TRBJ2-2	CASSFTDTGELFF	TGTGCCAGCAGCTTTACAGACACCGGGGAGCTGTTTTTT
TRBV9	-	-	TRBJ2-1	CASSVGGFARDEQFF	TGTGCCAGCAGCGTAGGAGGTTTTGCCAGGGATGAGCAGTTCTTC
TRBV7-9	once	-	TRBJ1-1	CASSLALNSEAFF	TGTGCCAGCAGCTTAGCGCTGAACAGCGAAGCTTTCTTT
TRBV6-4	-	TRBD2	TRBJ2-7	CASSDPSGGAYEQYF	TGTGCCAGCAGTGACCCTAGCGGGGGAGCCTACGAGCAGTACTTC
TRBV18	-	-	TRBJ1-1	CASSPPRGGEAFF	TGTGCCAGCTCACCGCCTCGGGGGGGTGAAGCTTTCTTT
TRBV6-5	few	-	TRBJ2-7	CASSNGAYEQYF	TGTGCCAGCAGCAACGGGGCCTACGAGCAGTACTTC
TRBV5-1	-	TRBD2	TRBJ2-5	CASRTGLAGGVQETQYF	TGCGCCAGCCGCACGGGACTAGCGGGGGGCGTACAAGAGACCCAGTACTTC
TRBV5-1	-	TRBD2	TRBJ2-7	CASSPLPTSTYEQYF	TGCGCCAGCAGCCCCCTTCCGACTAGCACCTACGAGCAGTACTTC
TRBV7-9	-	-	TRBJ2-1	CASSLIESEQFF	TGTGCCAGCAGCTTGATAGAATCTGAGCAGTTCTTC
TRBV10-3	-	TRBD1	TRBJ2-2	CAIKGQGVSSGELFF	TGTGCCATCAAAGGACAGGGGGTTTCGTCCGGGGAGCTGTTTTTT
TRBV6-5	few	-	TRBJ1-1	CASSYSQDSPKTEAFF	TGTGCCAGCAGTTACTCTCAGGACAGCCCTAAGACAGAGGCTTTCTTT
TRBV10-3	-	-	TRBJ1-5	CASGFNQPQHF	TGTGCCTCGGGGTTCAATCAGCCCCAGCATTTT
TRBV28	-	-	TRBJ1-5	CAAMAGSLSNQPQHF	TGTGCCGCCATGGCAGGGTCGTTAAGCAATCAGCCCCAGCATTTT